The 4 T cell receptor beta chains below all came from one sample that was sequenced in a study of blood T cell repertoires in COVID-19. TCRdb keeps only in-frame clones here, not all; method: immunoSEQ multiplex PCR. The repertoire holds roughly 340,000 clones, with 85% to 90% as singletons. The sample was PBMCs or T cells enriched from blood (not recorded which). These receptors all come from a man younger than 35 who had recovered from COVID-19.

The V gene is TRBV28, the J gene TRBJ2-3, with D perhaps TRBD1 (6 bases). Between the trimmed V and J ends, which lost 2 bases and 5 bases, there was a span of 11 bases. The germline CDR1 and CDR2 sequences are MDHEN and SYDVKM. The CDR3 extends over 14 amino acids. The CDR3 region is CASSLTGRKDTQYF. CDR3 DNA sequence: TGTGCCAGCAGTTTAACAGGGCGGAAAGATACGCAGTATTTT.

The CDR3: CASKRDSSGYTF. Written as DNA, the CDR3 is TGTGCCAGCAAACGGGACTCCTCCGGCTACACCTTC. This chain links TRBV19 with TRBJ1-2; D perhaps matches TRBD1 (5 bases). The germline V gene encodes CDR1 LNHDA and CDR2 SQIVND (reference sequence). V was shortened by 9 bases and J by 8 bases, with 16 bases between the two germline ends. The CDR3 consists of 12 residues.

The J gene is TRBJ2-2, the V gene TRBV10-3, with a possible D match to TRBD2 (5 bases). Between the trimmed V and J ends, which lost 4 bases and 4 bases, there was a span of 13 bases. The CDR3 contains 15 residues. Germline V CDR1 and CDR2: ENHRY, SYGVKD. The CDR3 sequence is CAISGPGIVTGELFF. CDR3 coding DNA: TGTGCCATCAGTGGTCCGGGAATAGTCACCGGGGAGCTGTTTTTT.

The gene calls are TRBV4-3 and TRBJ1-3; perhaps TRBD1 as D (5 bases). Deletions cut 1 base from V and 3 bases from J, with 13 bases between. The CDR3 runs 16 residues. From germline, CDR1 is LGHNA and CDR2 YSLEER. CDR3 sequence reads: CASSQGLQGGGNTIYF. The DNA of the CDR3 is TGCGCCAGCAGCCAAGGACTCCAGGGCGGTGGAAACACCATATATTTT.